The 9 T cell receptor beta chains in this list originate from one sample, sequenced in a study of T cells in Graves' hyperthyroidism and ophthalmopathy. It was RNA transcripts that yielded the amplified TCR beta CDR3 regions. The TCR CDR3 was amplified in a first-round RT-PCR using the HTBI primer set. TCRdb fed the multiplex PCR reads into MiXCR, producing one record per CDR3 protein. Among roughly 500,000 distinct CDR3 sequences listed, about 24% were seen once. Sequencing used blood. These receptors all come from a woman aged 30 to 39 with Graves' ophthalmopathy.

The rearrangement joins TRBV28 to TRBJ2-7; 8 bases agree with TRBD1. Germline V CDR1 and CDR2: MDHEN, SYDVKM. Trimming took 6 bases from V and 6 from J; bases not matched to a gene: 13. The CDR3 covers 15 residues. The CDR3 spells CASRLRQGARGEQYF. The CDR3, as DNA: TGTGCCAGCAGGCTACGGCAGGGGGCCAGAGGCGAGCAGTACTTC.

In this sample, this clonotype turned up many times. The chain is built from TRBV12-3 or TRBV12-4 and TRBJ2-2; D perhaps matches TRBD2 (5 bases). Trimming took 3 bases from V and 5 from J, leaving 13 bases between them. This CDR3 spans 15 amino acids. The chain's CDR3 is CASSLVQPGTGELFF. CDR3 coding DNA: TGTGCCAGCAGTTTGGTGCAGCCGGGGACCGGGGAGCTGTTTTTT.

There are a few counts of this clonotype. The chain links TRBV5-1 to TRBJ2-5; TRBD1 agrees at 7 bases. This CDR3 has 14 residues. CDR1 and CDR2 from the germline V gene are SGHRS and YFSETQ. V gave up 4 bases and J gave up 6 bases; unmatched junction bases: 9. CDR3 residues: CASSPGQKDQTQYF. In DNA form, the CDR3 reads TGCGCCAGCAGCCCGGGACAGAAGGATCAGACCCAGTACTTC.

The sample holds a few counts of this clonotype. The chain has TRBV7-2 and TRBJ2-5; D perhaps matches TRBD2 (6 bases). V was trimmed by 0 bases and J by 3 bases, leaving 14 bases between them. The CDR3 length is 16 residues. The germline gives CDR1 SGHTA, CDR2 FQGNSA. The chain's CDR3 is CASSLAFSGSKETQYF. The DNA for the CDR3 is TGTGCCAGCAGCTTAGCGTTCAGCGGGTCAAAAGAGACCCAGTACTTC.

This clonotype was seen more than once but under ten times. This rearrangement joins TRBV24-1 to TRBJ2-5, with TRBD2 matching 13 bases. V trimming: 4 bases; J trimming: 4 bases; junction bases outside the gene matches: 2. The germline gives CDR1 KGHDR, CDR2 SFDVKD. CDR3 length: 15 residues. This CDR3 reads CATSEGLAGTETQYF. CDR3 coding DNA: TGTGCCACCAGTGAGGGACTAGCGGGAACAGAGACCCAGTACTTC.

The table lists this clonotype with many counts. The V gene is TRBV12-3 or TRBV12-4, the J gene TRBJ1-5, with D maybe TRBD1 (6 bases). The V end lost 5 bases, the J end lost 5 bases, and 13 bases lay between the germline ends. This CDR3 comprises 14 residues. The CDR3 DNA sequence: TGTGCCAGCAGTCTGAGGGGGGGCGATCAGCCCCAGCATTTT. Its protein product is CASSLRGGDQPQHF.

CDR3 coding DNA: TGTGCCTGTTCACCCTGGACAGAGTTCTCCTACGAGCAGTACTTC. Encoded protein: CACSPWTEFSYEQYF. The V and J genes are TRBV30 and TRBJ2-7; possibly TRBD1 for D (6 bases). The CDR3 runs 15 residues. Trimming stripped 6 bases from V and 0 bases from J, with 18 bases between. Per germline, CDR1 GTSNPN and CDR2 SVGIG (reference sequence).

This sequence joins TRBV12-5 and TRBJ1-1; no clear D gene. Deletions cut 0 bases from V and 6 bases from J, with 14 bases between. Per the germline V gene, CDR1 is LGHNT and CDR2 is FRNRAP. This CDR3 has 15 amino acids. In DNA, the CDR3 is TGTGCTAGTGGTTTGGTAGGCGGTTCTGAACCTGAAGCTTTCTTT. This codes for CASGLVGGSEPEAFF.

This clonotype was counted many times. The chain couples TRBV7-9 to TRBJ2-7; D is possibly TRBD1 (5 bases). Per the germline V gene, CDR1 is SEHNR and CDR2 is FQNEAQ (reference sequence). The CDR3 totals 14 residues. Trimming took off 5 bases at V and 5 bases at J, with 16 bases between the two ends. The CDR3 DNA follows: TGTGCCAGCAGCGAACAGTCCAGGGCGGACGAGCAGTACTTC. Translated: CASSEQSRADEQYF.